These T cell receptor beta chains were read from a single sample in a study of cytomegalovirus exposure and HLA in healthy donors. Libraries were prepared by immunoSEQ multiplex PCR; TCRdb keeps only in-frame clonotypes and omits some of them. The data contain around 120,000 clones, 70% to 80% of them singletons. Sequencing was performed on PBMCs. These receptors originate from a woman between 40 and 50 years old in good health and CMV-seropositive. Each CDR3 is given with its conserved first and last residue. A D gene is named only where the DNA matches it firmly. Size is stated for part of the rows, as once, few or many counts, or as a class when the clone is expanded.

size: NA; V: TRBV9; J: TRBJ1-5; D: NA; CDR3: CASSARGGNQPQHF; DNA: TGTGCCAGCAGCGCCAGGGGTGGCAATCAGCCCCAGCATTTT
size: once; V: TRBV5-1; J: TRBJ1-2; D: NA; CDR3: CASSRQGGYGYTF; DNA: TGCGCCAGCAGCAGGCAGGGAGGCTATGGCTACACCTTC
size: NA; V: TRBV2; J: TRBJ1-2; D: NA; CDR3: CASIGYRGMDYGYTF; DNA: TGTGCCAGCATAGGGTATCGGGGGATGGACTATGGCTACACCTTC
size: NA; V: TRBV25-1; J: TRBJ2-5; D: TRBD1; CDR3: CASSEWGQEQETQYF; DNA: TGTGCCAGCAGTGAATGGGGACAGGAACAAGAGACCCAGTACTTC
size: NA; V: TRBV9; J: TRBJ1-5; D: NA; CDR3: CASSDAGVKPQHF; DNA: TGTGCCAGCAGCGACGCAGGGGTTAAGCCCCAGCATTTT
size: NA; V: TRBV7-8; J: TRBJ2-5; D: NA; CDR3: CASSGIPREETQYF; DNA: TGTGCCAGCAGCGGGATACCGCGGGAAGAGACCCAGTACTTC
size: once; V: TRBV9; J: TRBJ1-1; D: NA; CDR3: CASSVVGGNTEAFF; DNA: TGTGCCAGCAGCGTAGTCGGGGGAAACACTGAAGCTTTCTTT
size: NA; V: TRBV4-1; J: TRBJ2-7; D: NA; CDR3: CASSPRVDNYEQYF; DNA: TGCGCCAGCAGCCCCCGAGTGGACAACTACGAGCAGTACTTC
size: few; V: TRBV27; J: TRBJ2-6; D: TRBD1; CDR3: CASARQGTGANVLTF; DNA: TGTGCCAGCGCCCGACAGGGAACTGGGGCCAACGTCCTGACTTTC
size: NA; V: TRBV4-3; J: TRBJ1-3; D: NA; CDR3: CASSQDTTPIYWGNTIYF; DNA: TGCGCCAGCAGCCAAGATACCACCCCGATATACTGGGGAAACACCATATATTTT
size: few; V: TRBV20-1; J: TRBJ1-2; D: NA; CDR3: CSAAGVYGYTF; DNA: TGCAGTGCGGCAGGGGTCTATGGCTACACCTTC
size: NA; V: TRBV29-1; J: TRBJ1-1; D: TRBD1; CDR3: CSGSQGDTEAFF; DNA: TGCAGCGGGTCACAGGGGGACACTGAAGCTTTCTTT
size: NA; V: TRBV25-1; J: TRBJ2-5; D: TRBD2; CDR3: CASSERLAGGPIQETQYF; DNA: TGTGCCAGCAGTGAAAGACTAGCGGGGGGTCCTATCCAAGAGACCCAGTACTTC
size: NA; V: TRBV2; J: TRBJ1-3; D: NA; CDR3: CASSYQGFDTIYF; DNA: TGTGCCAGCAGTTACCAGGGGTTTGACACCATATATTTT
size: NA; V: TRBV7-2; J: TRBJ2-1; D: TRBD2; CDR3: CASSRLAGVNEQFF; DNA: TGTGCCAGCAGCCGTCTAGCGGGAGTCAATGAGCAGTTCTTC
size: NA; V: TRBV7-6; J: TRBJ1-6; D: NA; CDR3: CASSFEAGYNSPLHF; DNA: TGTGCCAGCAGCTTTGAGGCGGGATATAATTCCCCCCTCCACTTT
size: once; V: TRBV6-1; J: TRBJ1-1; D: NA; CDR3: CASSEPTGSTEAFF; DNA: TGTGCCAGCAGTGAACCCACAGGGAGCACTGAAGCTTTCTTT
size: NA; V: TRBV9; J: TRBJ2-7; D: TRBD2; CDR3: CASSVDSGRDEQYF; DNA: TGTGCCAGCAGCGTAGATAGCGGGAGGGACGAGCAGTACTTC
size: NA; V: TRBV4-3; J: TRBJ2-2; D: NA; CDR3: CASSQNSNTGELFF; DNA: TGCGCCAGCAGCCAGAACTCGAACACCGGGGAGCTGTTTTTT
size: few; V: TRBV5-1; J: TRBJ1-1; D: TRBD1; CDR3: CASTSGQGSFGTEAFF; DNA: TGCGCCAGCACTTCGGGACAGGGGTCTTTTGGCACTGAAGCTTTCTTT
size: NA; V: TRBV5-6; J: TRBJ2-5; D: NA; CDR3: CASSLGGDREDF; DNA: TGTGCCAGCAGCTTGGGAGGAGACAGGGAGGACTTC
size: NA; V: TRBV5-6; J: TRBJ1-6; D: TRBD1; CDR3: CASNQGELTPLHF; DNA: TGTGCCAGCAACCAGGGGGAACTGACACCCCTCCACTTT
size: NA; V: TRBV9; J: TRBJ1-2; D: NA; CDR3: CASSEAGGRAPYGYTF; DNA: TGTGCCAGCAGCGAGGCGGGGGGCAGGGCCCCCTATGGCTACACCTTC
size: NA; V: TRBV7-2; J: TRBJ2-7; D: TRBD2; CDR3: CASSVTSGSSYEQYF; DNA: TGTGCCAGCAGCGTTACTAGCGGGAGTTCCTACGAGCAGTACTTC
size: NA; V: TRBV4-3; J: TRBJ2-1; D: TRBD2; CDR3: CASSQDMGSGTDEQFF; DNA: TGCGCCAGCAGCCAAGATATGGGTAGCGGGACCGATGAGCAGTTCTTC
size: NA; V: TRBV19; J: TRBJ1-1; D: NA; CDR3: CASSIPGMNTEAFF; DNA: TGTGCCAGTAGTATCCCAGGGATGAACACTGAAGCTTTCTTT
size: once; V: TRBV11-2; J: TRBJ2-1; D: NA; CDR3: CASSLGGQGYEQFF; DNA: TGTGCCAGCAGCTTAGGAGGTCAGGGCTATGAGCAGTTCTTC
size: once; V: TRBV18; J: TRBJ1-4; D: NA; CDR3: CASSPSRGGNEKLFF; DNA: TGTGCCAGCTCACCCTCCAGGGGAGGGAATGAAAAACTGTTTTTT
size: NA; V: TRBV2; J: TRBJ2-3; D: TRBD2; CDR3: CASSEWTSGGGPDTQYF; DNA: TGTGCCAGCAGTGAATGGACTAGCGGGGGTGGGCCAGATACGCAGTATTTT
size: NA; V: TRBV5-4; J: TRBJ2-2; D: NA; CDR3: CASSLGLESGNTGELFF; DNA: TGTGCCAGCAGCTTGGGTCTTGAGAGCGGGAACACCGGGGAGCTGTTTTTT
size: NA; V: TRBV11-3; J: TRBJ2-2; D: NA; CDR3: CASQERGMAGELFF; DNA: TGTGCCAGCCAAGAAAGGGGGATGGCCGGGGAGCTGTTTTTT
size: NA; V: TRBV19; J: TRBJ1-4; D: TRBD1; CDR3: CASSIGGTVYNEKLFF; DNA: TGTGCCAGTAGTATTGGGGGGACAGTCTATAATGAAAAACTGTTTTTT
size: NA; V: TRBV11-2; J: TRBJ1-1; D: TRBD1; CDR3: CASSPGQGSRREAFF; DNA: TGTGCCAGCAGCCCAGGACAGGGGTCCCGTCGTGAAGCTTTCTTT
size: NA; V: TRBV7-7; J: TRBJ2-2; D: TRBD1; CDR3: CASSTGTANTGELFF; DNA: TGTGCTAGCAGCACCGGGACAGCGAACACCGGGGAGCTGTTTTTT
size: NA; V: TRBV7-2; J: TRBJ1-4; D: TRBD1; CDR3: CASSPTGFSEKLFF; DNA: TGTGCCAGCAGCCCGACAGGGTTCAGTGAAAAACTGTTTTTT
size: NA; V: TRBV6-4; J: TRBJ2-3; D: NA; CDR3: CASRPEGGLSTDTQYF; DNA: TGTGCCAGCAGGCCGGAGGGGGGACTATCCACAGATACGCAGTATTTT
size: NA; V: TRBV9; J: TRBJ2-7; D: TRBD2; CDR3: CASSATGLAGTYEQYF; DNA: TGTGCCAGCAGCGCAACGGGACTAGCGGGGACCTACGAGCAGTACTTC
size: NA; V: TRBV18; J: TRBJ2-1; D: TRBD2; CDR3: CASSFLAGAGGEQFF; DNA: TGTGCCAGCTCATTTCTAGCGGGAGCAGGGGGTGAGCAGTTCTTC
size: once; V: TRBV7-7; J: TRBJ2-2; D: NA; CDR3: CASSSARGPGRHGELFF; DNA: TGTGCTAGCAGCTCGGCTAGGGGTCCAGGTCGGCACGGGGAGCTGTTTTTT
size: NA; V: TRBV7-8; J: TRBJ2-7; D: TRBD1; CDR3: CASSSGQWSGEQYF; DNA: TGTGCCAGCAGCTCGGGACAGTGGTCGGGGGAGCAGTACTTC
size: NA; V: TRBV7-7; J: TRBJ2-7; D: TRBD1; CDR3: CASSLVRGHEQYF; DNA: TGTGCTAGCAGCTTAGTCAGGGGGCACGAGCAGTACTTC
size: medium-sized; V: TRBV6-5; J: TRBJ1-6; D: NA; CDR3: CASSYSGDKSSPLHF; DNA: TGTGCCAGCAGTTACTCGGGGGACAAAAGTTCACCCCTCCACTTT
size: NA; V: TRBV13; J: TRBJ2-7; D: TRBD2; CDR3: CASSLSGTSSYEQYF; DNA: TGTGCCAGCAGCTTAAGCGGGACTTCCTCCTACGAGCAGTACTTC
size: NA; V: TRBV19; J: TRBJ2-5; D: NA; CDR3: CASSIRFRETQYF; DNA: TGTGCCAGTAGTATACGGTTCCGGGAGACCCAGTACTTC
size: NA; V: TRBV5-1; J: TRBJ1-2; D: TRBD1; CDR3: CASSTSGIGQGIYGYTF; DNA: TGCGCCAGCAGCACCTCAGGTATCGGACAGGGGATCTATGGCTACACCTTC
size: NA; V: TRBV7-2; J: TRBJ2-2; D: TRBD1; CDR3: CASRGQGERELFF; DNA: TGTGCCAGCAGGGGACAGGGGGAAAGGGAGCTGTTTTTT
size: NA; V: TRBV19; J: TRBJ2-2; D: TRBD1; CDR3: CASRNRGTGELFF; DNA: TGTGCCAGTAGAAACAGGGGCACCGGGGAGCTGTTTTTT
size: NA; V: TRBV30; J: TRBJ1-4; D: NA; CDR3: CAWNRRATNEKLFF; DNA: TGTGCCTGGAATCGGAGGGCAACTAATGAAAAACTGTTTTTT
size: NA; V: TRBV19; J: TRBJ2-5; D: NA; CDR3: CASRLSAQETQYF; DNA: TGTGCCAGTAGGCTGAGCGCCCAAGAGACCCAGTACTTC
size: NA; V: TRBV27; J: TRBJ1-5; D: NA; CDR3: CASSLRDNQPQHF; DNA: TGTGCCAGCAGTTTACGGGACAATCAGCCCCAGCATTTT
size: NA; V: TRBV2; J: TRBJ2-3; D: NA; CDR3: CASKGVSTDTQYF; DNA: TGTGCCAGCAAAGGGGTCAGCACAGATACGCAGTATTTT
size: NA; V: TRBV27; J: TRBJ1-6; D: TRBD1; CDR3: CASSLSGTGFSPLHF; DNA: TGTGCCAGCAGTTTATCGGGGACAGGGTTTTCACCCCTCCACTTT
size: NA; V: TRBV23-1; J: TRBJ2-7; D: TRBD2; CDR3: CASSHPGLAGFLFPYEQYF; DNA: TGCGCCAGCAGTCACCCGGGACTAGCGGGCTTCCTTTTCCCTTACGAGCAGTACTTC
size: NA; V: TRBV27; J: TRBJ2-1; D: NA; CDR3: CASSPGVPYNEQFF; DNA: TGTGCCAGCAGTCCCGGGGTTCCCTACAATGAGCAGTTCTTC
size: NA; V: TRBV12-2; J: TRBJ2-3; D: NA; CDR3: CASRYPGLAGPDTQYF; DNA: TGTGCAAGTCGCTACCCGGGACTAGCGGGCCCAGATACGCAGTATTTT